Each of the 30 T cell receptor beta chains below was sequenced from the same sample in a study of cytomegalovirus exposure and HLA in healthy donors. Some clones are missing from TCRdb's copy, which holds only in-frame ones; the method was immunoSEQ multiplex PCR. The sample consists of about 240,000 clones, approximately 87% of them appearing once. Sequenced material: PBMCs. The receptors derive from a man in his late teens or twenties in good health and CMV-seronegative.

The chain combines TRBV18 with TRBJ1-1; D is ambiguous. The CDR3 length is 15 residues. Germline V CDR1 and CDR2: KGHSH, LQKENI. V shed 0 bases and J shed 1 base, with 9 bases lying between them. The CDR3 DNA reads as TGTGCCAGCTCACCACCACAGTTGGGGAACACTGAAGCTTTCTTT. Translated: CASSPPQLGNTEAFF.

This chain's CDR3 is CASSAPGQGLSYNSPLHF. The CDR3 DNA reads TGTGCCAGCAGTGCTCCGGGACAGGGGCTCTCCTATAATTCACCCCTCCACTTT. The J gene is TRBJ1-6, the V gene TRBV28; 10 bases align to TRBD1. Germline lookup yields CDR1 MDHEN and CDR2 SYDVKM. The V gene end was trimmed by 5 bases and the J gene end by 0 bases; junction bases not matched to a gene: 7. The CDR3 runs 18 residues.

This clone was picked up a small number of times. This chain joins TRBV7-9 and TRBJ2-5; a weak D match, TRBD1 (5 bases). V was clipped by 5 bases and J by 0 bases, with 10 bases between them. The CDR3 sequence is 14 residues long. Germline values: CDR1 SEHNR, CDR2 FQNEAQ (reference sequence). CDR3: CASSVGADQETQYF. CDR3 DNA: TGTGCCAGCAGCGTTGGGGCAGACCAAGAGACCCAGTACTTC.

CDR3 nucleotide sequence: TGTGCCAGCAGCTTAGTAGCCCCTAACTCCTATGGCTACACCTTC. Amino acids: CASSLVAPNSYGYTF. J is TRBJ1-2 and V is TRBV7-9, with no clear D. The CDR3 runs 15 residues. The V gene's germline CDR1 is SEHNR and CDR2 FQNEAQ (reference sequence). Trimming took off 1 base at V and 4 bases at J, with 13 bases between the two ends.

This clone is a singleton in its sample. The rearrangement uses TRBV4-1 and TRBJ2-7, with D maybe TRBD2 (7 bases). Deletions cut 1 base from V and 5 bases from J, with 18 bases between. The CDR3 sequence is 16 residues long. From germline, CDR1 is MGHRA and CDR2 YSYEKL. The CDR3 loop is CASSQGGRGAGNEQYF. CDR3 in DNA: TGCGCCAGCAGCCAAGGGGGACGGGGGGCTGGAAACGAGCAGTACTTC.

The rearrangement joins TRBV10-3 to TRBJ1-1; D is unresolved. The V gene's germline CDR1 is ENHRY and CDR2 SYGVKD. V was shortened by 6 bases and J by 4 bases, with 15 bases between the two germline ends. This CDR3 region has 14 residues. The chain's CDR3 is CAISLNEVGTEAFF. CDR3 sequence (DNA): TGTGCCATCAGCTTGAATGAGGTTGGCACTGAAGCTTTCTTT.

This clone was found a few times. The chain couples TRBV6-4 to TRBJ2-3; D might be TRBD2 (7 bases). The CDR3 totals 14 residues. Trimming left V 0 bases short and J 4 bases short, with 8 bases between. Per the germline V gene, CDR1 is MRHNA and CDR2 is SNTAGT. The CDR3 region is CASSDSGGPDTQYF. The CDR3 DNA sequence: TGTGCCAGCAGTGACTCGGGGGGGCCAGATACGCAGTATTTT.

This chain connects TRBV4-1 to TRBJ2-7; 8 nucleotides match TRBD2. The germline V gene encodes CDR1 MGHRA and CDR2 YSYEKL. V lost 4 bases and J lost 1; bases outside the gene matches: 12. The CDR3 is made up of 17 amino acids. The CDR3 DNA reads as TGCGCCAGCAGCCCAGCCCCCACCGGGACTAGGTCCTACGAGCAGTACTTC. Translation gives CASSPAPTGTRSYEQYF.

J is TRBJ2-2 and V is TRBV6-6, with TRBD1 identical over 9 bases. There are 15 residues in the CDR3. The germline V gene encodes CDR1 MNHNY and CDR2 SVGAGI (reference sequence). Losses at the gene ends were 6 bases for V and 4 bases for J; bases not matched to a gene: 6. The CDR3 DNA is TGTGCCAGCAGACGGACAGGGGAGGGCACCGGGGAGCTGTTTTTT. This codes for CASRRTGEGTGELFF.

The CDR3 reads CASSPLQGNTGELFF. DNA of the CDR3: TGTGCCAGCAGCCCACTCCAGGGGAACACCGGGGAGCTGTTTTTT. The rearrangement uses TRBV7-6 and TRBJ2-2, with TRBD1 as a possible D gene (5 bases). The CDR3 is made up of 15 amino acids. Germline V gene lookup returns CDR1 SGHVS and CDR2 FNYEAQ. Trimming took off 5 bases at V and 1 base at J, with 11 bases between the two ends.

The chain employs TRBV7-2 and TRBJ2-2; D is ambiguous. Germline CDR1 reads SGHTA; CDR2 reads FQGNSA. CDR3 length: 13 residues. V was trimmed by 2 bases and J by 11 bases, leaving 12 bases between them. The CDR3 here is CASSLQLNTELFF. CDR3 coding DNA: TGTGCCAGCAGCTTACAATTAAATACTGAGCTGTTTTTT.

The CDR3 reads CSGTDRAGEKLFF. The CDR3 nucleotides read TGCAGCGGGACGGACAGGGCAGGTGAAAAACTGTTTTTT. The chain recombines TRBV29-1 with TRBJ1-4; 8 bases fit TRBD1. The germline V gene encodes CDR1 SQVTM and CDR2 ANQGSEA. CDR3 size: 13 residues. With 7 bases clipped from V and 7 bases from J, the junction kept 8 bases outside the gene matches.

The chain carries TRBV7-4 and TRBJ2-7; tentatively, D is TRBD2 (5 bases). The CDR3 totals 14 residues. CDR1 and CDR2 (germline): SGHVT, SQSDAQ. V was cut by 1 base and J by 2 bases, with 9 bases left in between. Here the CDR3 DNA reads TGTGCCAGCAGCTTAGGCCAGGAGGCCTACGAGCAGTACTTC. Amino acids: CASSLGQEAYEQYF. Together with reference TRBV7-4 and TRBJ2-7, the CDR3 gives the full variable domain: GAGVSQSPRYKVAKRGRDVALRCDSISGHVTLYWYRQTLGQGSEVLTYSQSDAQRDKSGRPSGRFSAERPERSVSTLKIQRTEQGDSAVYLCASSLGQEAYEQYFGPGTRLTVT.

V usage is TRBV4-1 and J usage is TRBJ2-7; the D gene is possibly TRBD2 (6 bases). V lost 3 bases to trimming and J lost 2 bases, with 11 bases between them. This CDR3 is 14 amino acids long. The V gene's germline CDR1 is MGHRA and CDR2 YSYEKL. The CDR3 coding sequence is TGCGCCAGCAGCCAGAGGGGAGGCCCCTACGAGCAGTACTTC. Translated, it gives CASSQRGGPYEQYF.

This chain connects TRBV6-1 to TRBJ1-5, with a tentative D call TRBD1 (5 bases). V was clipped by 1 base and J by 5 bases, with 6 bases between them. The CDR3 sequence is 13 residues long. Germline-derived CDR1 and CDR2 are MNHNS and SASEGT. The CDR3 DNA reads as TGTGCCAGCAGTGAAGGACAGTATCAGCCCCAGCATTTT. As protein: CASSEGQYQPQHF.

Of note for this clone: The sample carries other DNA sequences with the same CDR3. The V gene is TRBV6-5, the J gene TRBJ2-1; tentative D call: TRBD1 (6 bases). V gave up 0 bases and J gave up 9 bases, with 9 bases separating them. The V gene's germline CDR1 is MNHEY and CDR2 SVGAGI. The CDR3 has 13 amino acids. The CDR3 spells CASSYSGAGEQFF. CDR3 in DNA: TGTGCCAGCAGTTACTCGGGGGCGGGTGAGCAGTTCTTC.

The count of this clone is one. The junction and the germline gene differ at one end; a read error may be behind it. The chain links TRBV7-7 to TRBJ2-7; 14 nucleotides match TRBD2. This CDR3 is 15 amino acids long. The germline V gene has CDR1 SSHAT and CDR2 FNYEAQ (reference sequence). DNA for the CDR3: TGTGCTAGCAGCCCGGGACTAGCGGGGGTTTGGGAGCAGTACTTC. Translated: CASSPGLAGVWEQYF. Based on the CDR3 plus reference TRBV7-7 and TRBJ2-7, the full variable domain is GAGVSQSPRYKVTKRGQDVTLRCDPISSHATLYWYQQALGQGPEFLTYFNYEAQPDKSGLPSDRFSAERPEGSISTLTIQRTEQRDSAMYRCASSPGLAGVWEQYFGPGTRLTVT.

This rearrangement joins TRBV9 to TRBJ1-6; D uncertain. Deletions cut 3 bases from V and 0 bases from J, with 10 bases between. CDR3 length: 16 residues. From germline, CDR1 is SGDLS and CDR2 YYNGEE. The CDR3 DNA reads as TGTGCCAGCAGCGCGGAGGGAAGCTCCTATAATTCACCCCTCCACTTT. Translation: CASSAEGSSYNSPLHF.

The genes are TRBV27 and TRBJ2-3; a weak D match, TRBD2 (6 bases). Germline lookup yields CDR1 MNHEY and CDR2 SMNVEV (reference sequence). This CDR3 spans 16 amino acids. Trimming pared 2 bases from V and 4 bases from J, leaving 16 bases between. CDR3 sequence: CASSLAWDGGPDTQYF. The CDR3 DNA follows: TGTGCCAGCAGTTTAGCCTGGGACGGGGGTCCAGATACGCAGTATTTT.

The rearrangement joins TRBV18 to TRBJ2-1; 7 nucleotides match TRBD2. Trimming took 0 bases from V and 3 from J; bases not matched to a gene: 2. The germline V gene has CDR1 KGHSH and CDR2 LQKENI. CDR3 length: 15 residues. The CDR3 DNA sequence: TGTGCCAGCTCACCACCAAGCGGGATCTACAATGAGCAGTTCTTC. It encodes CASSPPSGIYNEQFF. The whole variable domain, filled in from reference TRBV18 and TRBJ2-1, reads NAGVMQNPRHLVRRRGQEARLRCSPMKGHSHVYWYRQLPEEGLKFMVYLQKENIIDESGMPKERFSAEFPKEGPSILRIQQVVRGDSAAYFCASSPPSGIYNEQFFGPGTRLTVL.

This CDR3 reads CASSPRLMEKLFF. CDR3 DNA: TGTGCCAGCAGCCCCCGTCTAATGGAAAAACTGTTTTTT. The rearrangement joins TRBV11-2 to TRBJ1-4; D unresolved. The CDR3 length is 13 residues. CDR1 is SGHAT and CDR2 is FQNNGV in the germline V gene. V lost 5 bases and J 8 bases, leaving 12 bases between the germline ends.

V is TRBV7-2 and J is TRBJ2-7, with 11 positions matching TRBD2. Per the germline V gene, CDR1 is SGHTA and CDR2 is FQGNSA. Trimming took 1 base from V and 2 from J; bases not matched to a gene: 13. This CDR3 spans 19 amino acids. CDR3 amino acids: CASSLEGVAGGPYPYEQYF. DNA for the CDR3: TGTGCCAGCAGCTTAGAAGGGGTAGCGGGAGGGCCTTATCCCTACGAGCAGTACTTC.

The chain recombines TRBV7-9 with TRBJ2-4; TRBD2 might be the D (6 bases). CDR1 is SEHNR and CDR2 is FQNEAQ in the germline V gene (reference sequence). Trimming removed 2 bases from V and 7 bases from J, with 12 bases in between. The CDR3 runs 14 residues. The CDR3: CASSLTRAGNIQYF. The CDR3 nucleotides read TGTGCCAGCAGCTTAACCAGGGCGGGGAACATTCAGTACTTC.

The V call is TRBV10-1, the J call TRBJ2-7; 8 nucleotides align to TRBD2. The CDR3 runs 14 residues. The ends lost 8 bases at V and 7 bases at J; junction bases unmatched: 13. The germline V gene has CDR1 WNHNN and CDR2 SYGVQD (reference sequence). CDR3 coding DNA: TGCGCCAGCTCGCCGCAGCGGGGGAAAGTTGAGCAGTACTTC. It encodes CASSPQRGKVEQYF.

The V and J genes are TRBV6-6 and TRBJ1-2; TRBD1 is a possible D gene (5 bases). The germline CDR1 and CDR2 sequences are MNHNY and SVGAGI (reference sequence). The V end lost 2 bases, the J end lost 3 bases, and 10 bases lay between the germline ends. The CDR3 is 14 residues long. The CDR3 sequence is CASSYKGLDYGYTF. CDR3 nucleotide sequence: TGTGCCAGCAGTTACAAGGGGTTGGACTATGGCTACACCTTC.

On this clone itself: The junction departs from germline at one end; a sequencing error may be responsible. V usage is TRBV28 and J usage is TRBJ1-2, with unresolved D. The CDR3 extends over 12 amino acids. Germline lookup yields CDR1 MDHEN and CDR2 SYDVKM. CDR3 DNA: TGTGCCAGCAGTTTTGGGCGCCGGCCGCTTAGTTTC. Amino acid sequence: CASSFGRRPLSF.

The chain joins TRBV13 to TRBJ1-2; maybe TRBD1 (5 bases). This CDR3 has 13 amino acids. Germline CDR1 PRHDT, CDR2 FYEKMQ (reference sequence). V lost 0 bases to trimming and J lost 7 bases, with 9 bases between them. CDR3 nucleotide sequence: TGTGCCAGCAGCTTAGGGACAGCGGGTGGCTACACCTTC. Translating gives CASSLGTAGGYTF.

This chain uses TRBV6-1 with TRBJ2-3; D is possibly TRBD1 (6 bases). V gave up 4 bases and J gave up 0 bases, with 8 bases separating them. The CDR3 runs 14 residues. Germline V gives CDR1 MNHNS, CDR2 SASEGT. CDR3 DNA: TGTGCCAGCAGTGGGGGGCTCAGCACAGATACGCAGTATTTT. This gives the protein CASSGGLSTDTQYF.

This clone was counted only a few times. This chain uses TRBV4-3 with TRBJ1-4, with 12 bases matching TRBD1. CDR1 is LGHNA and CDR2 is YSLEER in the germline V gene. The CDR3 loop spans 16 amino acids. The V and J ends lost 0 bases and 10 bases, in that order; junction bases with no gene match: 6. DNA for the CDR3: TGCGCCAGCAGCCAAGAGGAGGGGACAGGGGGCGCAAAACTGTTTTTT. Encoded protein: CASSQEEGTGGAKLFF.

V usage is TRBV5-5 and J usage is TRBJ2-4; TRBD2 agrees at 12 bases. Trimming took 0 bases from V and 0 from J; bases not matched to a gene: 7. Germline CDR1 and CDR2: SGHKS and YYEKEE (reference sequence). There are 19 residues in the CDR3. The CDR3, as DNA: TGTGCCAGCAGCTTGGAGCCTAGCGGGGGGGTCCTAGCCAAAAACATTCAGTACTTC. Translating it yields CASSLEPSGGVLAKNIQYF.